The 10 T cell receptor beta chains below were found in one sample sequenced in a study of molecular identifiers for immune sequencing clone quantification. Each CDR3 protein gets one entry after TCRdb re-called the PCR reads with MiXCR. The sample has around 460,000 distinct CDR3 sequences, around 23% seen once; the top ten hold under 0.8%. Sequencing was carried out using naive CD8+ T cells from blood, with Jurkat cell RNA spiked in. Regarding subset: FACS-sorted CD8+CD4-CCR7+CD45RA+ naive T cells. These receptors all stem from a human donor in good health. Some libraries in this study had Jurkat cell RNA spiked in.

For the CDR3, the DNA is TGTGCTAGTGGTTTCCCAGAAATGAACACTGAAGCTTTCTTT. Protein product: CASGFPEMNTEAFF. The chain combines TRBV12-5 with TRBJ1-1; D unresolved. V was pared by 3 bases and J by 0 bases, with 8 bases between. This CDR3 has 14 residues. Germline CDR1 and CDR2: LGHNT and FRNRAP.

V is TRBV27 and J is TRBJ1-5; D gene unclear. Trimming removed 1 base at V and 2 bases at J, with 18 bases between. The CDR3 has 18 amino acids. The germline V gene encodes CDR1 MNHEY and CDR2 SMNVEV (reference sequence). CDR3 protein: CASSLLTPSGIGNQPQHF. CDR3 coding DNA: TGTGCCAGCAGTTTATTAACCCCGTCTGGGATCGGCAATCAGCCCCAGCATTTT.

This clonotype has just one count. One end of the junction is discordant with germline, which a read error may explain. The CDR3 DNA reads as TGTGCCAGCAGCTTGAGCAGGGTTAACACTGAAGTTTTCTTT. As protein: CASSLSRVNTEVFF. The rearrangement joins TRBV5-6 to TRBJ1-1; D possibly corresponds to TRBD1 (5 bases). The CDR3 spans 14 residues. Germline CDR1 SGHDT, CDR2 YYEEEE.

This clonotype occurred many times. The chain employs TRBV19 and TRBJ2-7, with TRBD2 identical over 11 bases. V dropped 3 bases and J dropped 3; count of bases not matched to a gene: 13. This CDR3 region has 18 residues. Germline V gene lookup returns CDR1 LNHDA and CDR2 SQIVND (reference sequence). The CDR3, as DNA: TGTGCCAGTAGTATTGCCCCACCGGGACTAGCGGAAGACTACGAGCAGTACTTC. It codes for CASSIAPPGLAEDYEQYF.

This sequence joins TRBV2 and TRBJ2-3, with D possibly TRBD1 on 5 matching bases. In germline, CDR1 is SNHLY, CDR2 FYNNEI. The CDR3 contains 17 residues. The V gene lost 8 bases and the J gene lost 1 base, with 22 bases spanning the gap. CDR3 DNA: TGTGCCAGCGAATGGACACAAGGTTTCGCCCGCACAGATACGCAGTATTTT. Translation gives CASEWTQGFARTDTQYF. Looking up the rest from reference TRBV2 and TRBJ2-3 gives the full variable domain: EPEVTQTPSHQVTQMGQEVILRCVPISNHLYFYWYRQILGQKVEFLVSFYNNEISEKSEIFDDQFSVERPDGSNFTLKIRSTKLEDSAMYFCASEWTQGFARTDTQYFGPGTRLTVL.

This clonotype was seen many times. The V gene is TRBV7-9, the J gene TRBJ1-4; the D is unclear. The CDR3 is 13 residues long. The V gene's germline CDR1 is SEHNR and CDR2 FQNEAQ (reference sequence). Trimming shortened V by 1 base and J by 8 bases, and 8 bases separated the two germline ends. CDR3 sequence: CASSLGPWEKLFF. CDR3 sequence (DNA): TGTGCCAGCAGCTTAGGACCCTGGGAAAAACTGTTTTTT.

This clonotype was seen only once. A single base separates this from a much larger clone, so it may be a read error. This chain connects TRBV7-6 to TRBJ1-1; the D is unclear. The CDR3 sequence is 13 residues long. Germline lookup yields CDR1 SGHVS and CDR2 FNYEAQ. For the CDR3, the DNA is TGTGCCAGCAGCTTAGGGTCGCACACTAAAGCTTTCTTT. Amino acids: CASSLGSHTKAFF.

Remarks on this clonotype: A much more abundant neighbour one base away suggests this may be a read error. The chain links TRBV29-1 to TRBJ2-5; D may match TRBD1 or TRBD2 (5 bases each). CDR1 SQVTM and CDR2 ANQGSEA come from the germline V gene. V was pared by 7 bases and J by 3 bases, with 15 bases between. The CDR3 length is 13 residues. The DNA for the CDR3 is TGCAGCGCGCCTCCGGGACCAGAAGAGACCCAGTACTTC. Translating it yields CSAPPGPEETQYF.

This clonotype appeared once. The conserved phenylalanine or tryptophan is not found at the CDR3 terminus, so this likely reflects a read error. The V call is TRBV24-1, the J call TRBJ2-5; D gene uncertain. V lost 1 base and J 4 bases, leaving 6 bases between the germline ends. Germline assignment: CDR1 KGHDR and CDR2 SFDVKD. The CDR3 loop spans 13 amino acids. In DNA, the CDR3 is TGTGCCACCAGTGATTTACCCGGAGAGACCCAGTACTGC. Encoded protein: CATSDLPGETQYC.

As regards this clonotype: The junction does not match germline at one end; this may be a read error. The chain couples TRBV9 to TRBJ1-1; maybe TRBD1 (6 bases). The CDR3 runs to 15 residues. Germline V gene sequence: CDR1 SGDLS, CDR2 YYNGEE. CDR3 region: CASSGLSQNRAEALF. CDR3 bases: TGTGCCAGCAGCGGTTTGAGCCAAAACAGGGCTGAAGCTCTCTTT. Supplemented by reference TRBV9 and TRBJ1-1, the full variable domain reads DSGVTQTPKHLITATGQRVTLRCSPRSGDLSVYWYQQSLDQGLQFLIQYYNGEERAKGNILERFSAQQFPDLHSELNLSSLELGDSALYFCASSGLSQNRAEALFGQGTRLTVV.